What follows are 27 T cell receptor beta chains derived from one specimen sequenced in a study of blood T cell repertoires in COVID-19. The data were produced by immunoSEQ multiplex PCR, yet TCRdb's version contains in-frame clones alone and is incomplete. Here the sample spans 100,000 to 120,000 clones, over 75% being singletons. Source material: peripheral blood. All receptors come from a woman in her seventies who had recovered from COVID-19.

The rearrangement links TRBV19 to TRBJ1-1, with 7 bases lining up with TRBD1. CDR1 is LNHDA, CDR2 SQIVND, per germline (reference sequence). The J segment lost 1 base and the V segment lost 6 bases, leaving 2 bases of the junction unmatched. The CDR3 sequence is 13 residues long. The CDR3 reads CASRTGKNTEAFF. The CDR3 region has the DNA TGTGCCAGTAGGACAGGGAAGAACACTGAAGCTTTCTTT.

J is TRBJ2-1 and V is TRBV28; the D is unclear. The CDR3 extends over 13 amino acids. Germline V gives CDR1 MDHEN, CDR2 SYDVKM. The V end was cut by 5 bases, the J end by 5 bases, with 10 bases between. CDR3: CASSKRMDNEQFF. For the CDR3, the DNA is TGTGCCAGCAGTAAGAGGATGGACAATGAGCAGTTCTTC.

V is TRBV7-2 and J is TRBJ2-6; 7 bases match TRBD1. Germline assignment: CDR1 SGHTA and CDR2 FQGNSA. The ends lost 1 base at V and 3 bases at J; junction bases unmatched: 6. The CDR3 sequence is 17 residues long. The CDR3 DNA reads as TGTGCCAGCAGCTTAGGGTCAACAGGGGTTGGGGCCAACGTCCTGACTTTC. Amino acid sequence: CASSLGSTGVGANVLTF.

The chain combines TRBV18 with TRBJ2-5; D is perhaps TRBD2 (7 bases). The CDR3 consists of 15 residues. Germline V lookup: CDR1 KGHSH, CDR2 LQKENI. The V end was cut by 3 bases, the J end by 5 bases, with 16 bases between. CDR3 sequence reads: CASSPLGKGGETQYF. CDR3 in DNA: TGTGCCAGCTCACCCCTCGGGAAGGGGGGGGAGACCCAGTACTTC.

In its sample, this clone was seen a few times. The rearrangement joins TRBV12-3 or TRBV12-4 to TRBJ1-1; D is possibly TRBD1 (6 bases). V lost 6 bases and J lost 4, with 12 bases in between. The CDR3 is 13 amino acids. The CDR3 bases are TGTGCCAGCAGCAAGACCAGGGGCACTGAAGCTTTCTTT. Its protein product is CASSKTRGTEAFF.

The chain joins TRBV28 to TRBJ2-7, with D perhaps TRBD1 or TRBD2 (10 bases each). Trimming took 6 bases from V and 13 from J, leaving 31 bases between them. The germline CDR1 and CDR2 sequences are MDHEN and SYDVKM. This CDR3 is 16 amino acids long. This chain's CDR3 is CASSPGQGFLELAGYF. The DNA for the CDR3 is TGTGCCAGCAGCCCGGGACAGGGGTTTCTCGAACTAGCGGGATACTTC.

V usage is TRBV7-2 and J usage is TRBJ2-5; tentative D call: TRBD2 (6 bases). Germline V gene data show CDR1 as SGHTA and CDR2 as FQGNSA. The CDR3 length is 15 residues. V was trimmed by 2 bases and J by 2 bases, leaving 12 bases between them. CDR3 bases: TGTGCCAGCAGCTTAAGGCGCGGGGTGCAAGAGACCCAGTACTTC. It yields the protein CASSLRRGVQETQYF.

The rearrangement joins TRBV7-8 to TRBJ1-5, with a possible D match to TRBD1 (5 bases). CDR3 length equals 16 residues. The V end was cut by 2 bases, the J end by 5 bases, with 16 bases between. Germline lookup yields CDR1 SGHVS and CDR2 FQNEAQ. As DNA, the CDR3 is TGTGCCAGCAGCTTAAATGGGGGGACCCCCTATCAGCCCCAGCATTTT. This codes for CASSLNGGTPYQPQHF.

The DNA of the CDR3 is TGTGCCAGCAGACCCACCTATGGGGCGCGTAACTATGGCTACACCTTC. This encodes CASRPTYGARNYGYTF. The chain combines TRBV7-9 with TRBJ1-2; D is possibly TRBD1 (5 bases). V lost 6 bases, J lost 1 base, and 18 bases lay in between. CDR1 and CDR2 from the germline V gene are SEHNR and FQNEAQ (reference sequence). The CDR3 runs to 16 residues.

With respect to this clone: Different DNA sequences within this sample yield the same CDR3. The chain joins TRBV20-1 to TRBJ2-1, with 7 bases aligning to TRBD2. This CDR3 is 14 amino acids long. From germline, CDR1 is DFQATT and CDR2 SNEGSKA (reference sequence). V dropped 3 bases and J dropped 2; count of bases not matched to a gene: 4. This chain's CDR3 is CSASSLAAYNEQFF. The CDR3 region has the DNA TGCAGTGCTAGTTCCCTAGCGGCCTACAATGAGCAGTTCTTC.

The gene calls are TRBV28 and TRBJ2-7, with TRBD1 identical over 8 bases. This CDR3 comprises 15 residues. In germline, CDR1 is MDHEN, CDR2 SYDVKM. The V segment lost 6 bases and the J segment 2 bases; nucleotides outside the gene matches: 9. CDR3 nucleotides: TGTGCCAGCAGCAGAGGGGACAGGAGGGCCTACGAGCAGTACTTC. Translated: CASSRGDRRAYEQYF.

This clone was counted once. The chain employs TRBV7-2 and TRBJ2-1; no clear D gene. V was shortened by 2 bases and J by 0 bases, with 8 bases between the two germline ends. Germline V gives CDR1 SGHTA, CDR2 FQGNSA. This CDR3 has 15 residues. CDR3 in DNA: TGTGCCAGCAGCTTAATAAGGAGCTCCTACAATGAGCAGTTCTTC. Amino acid sequence: CASSLIRSSYNEQFF.

The chain is built from TRBV30 and TRBJ1-2; 11 bases line up with TRBD1. Germline lookup yields CDR1 GTSNPN and CDR2 SVGIG (reference sequence). CDR3 length: 13 amino acids. Trimming took 3 bases from V and 4 from J; bases not matched to a gene: 1. CDR3 loop: CAWRGTGGYGYTF. For the CDR3, the DNA is TGTGCCTGGAGGGGGACAGGGGGCTATGGCTACACCTTC.

The chain uses TRBV29-1 and TRBJ1-1; 7 bases agree with TRBD1. The CDR3 is 16 amino acids. Germline CDR1 is SQVTM and CDR2 is ANQGSEA. With 3 bases clipped from V and 3 bases from J, the junction kept 13 bases outside the gene matches. The chain's CDR3 is CSVDPGTVQRYTEAFF. The CDR3 nucleotides are TGCAGCGTTGATCCCGGGACAGTCCAACGATACACTGAAGCTTTCTTT.

The chain recombines TRBV5-1 with TRBJ1-1, with D possibly being TRBD1 (6 bases). The CDR3 has 14 residues. The V end lost 5 bases, the J end lost 6 bases, and 17 bases lay between the germline ends. Germline V gene lookup returns CDR1 SGHRS and CDR2 YFSETQ. CDR3 coding DNA: TGCGCCAGCAGTCCCGGGACACCGAGCGCTGAAGCTTTCTTT. It specifies CASSPGTPSAEAFF.

The chain joins TRBV7-2 to TRBJ1-6; 7 bases map to TRBD1. With V trimmed by 2 bases and J by 5 bases, 6 bases remained unmatched. Germline V CDR1 and CDR2: SGHTA, FQGNSA. This CDR3 has 16 amino acids. CDR3 loop: CASSLRYRGDNSPLHF. The CDR3 coding sequence is TGTGCCAGCAGCTTACGATACAGGGGCGATAATTCACCCCTCCACTTT.

The V and J genes are TRBV18 and TRBJ1-1; 7 bases match TRBD1. The trim removed 1 base at V and 4 bases at J, leaving 6 bases unmatched. This CDR3 is 15 amino acids long. Looked up from germline, CDR1 is KGHSH and CDR2 is LQKENI. The CDR3 DNA sequence: TGTGCCAGCTCACCACAAGGGGGCGCGGGCACTGAAGCTTTCTTT. Residues: CASSPQGGAGTEAFF.

The V gene is TRBV10-3, the J gene TRBJ2-3; possibly TRBD2 for D (6 bases). The V and J ends lost 1 base and 1 base respectively, with 9 bases between them. The CDR3 runs 15 residues. Looked up from germline, CDR1 is ENHRY and CDR2 is SYGVKD. Here the CDR3 DNA reads TGTGCCATCAGTGAGTGGAGGGGAGGCACAGATACGCAGTATTTT. This translates into CAISEWRGGTDTQYF.

In this sample, this clone turned up a few times. The chain links TRBV5-1 to TRBJ2-7; D is perhaps TRBD1 (5 bases). This CDR3 contains 14 residues. V lost 1 base and J lost 0, with 8 bases in between. Germline V gives CDR1 SGHRS, CDR2 YFSETQ. The CDR3 DNA reads as TGCGCCAGCAGCTTGATCGACAGCTCCTACGAGCAGTACTTC. Amino acid sequence: CASSLIDSSYEQYF.

V gene TRBV29-1 combines with J gene TRBJ2-3, with 10 bases identical to TRBD2. This CDR3 comprises 13 residues. Germline values: CDR1 SQVTM, CDR2 ANQGSEA. With 7 bases clipped from V and 0 bases from J, the junction kept 1 base outside the gene matches. CDR3 region: CSAAGGSTDTQYF. CDR3 coding DNA: TGCAGCGCAGCGGGGGGGAGCACAGATACGCAGTATTTT.

The V and J genes are TRBV9 and TRBJ2-3; possible D gene TRBD2, 6 bases. Trimming pared 7 bases from V and 1 base from J, leaving 19 bases between. CDR1 is SGDLS and CDR2 is YYNGEE in the germline V gene. The CDR3 has 16 amino acids. CDR3 sequence reads: CASGTFDGGGTDTQYF. The CDR3 region has the DNA TGTGCCAGCGGGACCTTCGACGGCGGGGGCACAGATACGCAGTATTTT.

This chain joins TRBV11-2 and TRBJ2-3, with 7 bases matching TRBD2. Trimming took 5 bases from V and 1 from J; bases not matched to a gene: 9. The CDR3 is 16 residues long. Germline V gene data show CDR1 as SGHAT and CDR2 as FQNNGV. The CDR3 bases are TGTGCCAGCAGCCCCGGGGCTAGCGGACGCACAGATACGCAGTATTTT. This sequence encodes CASSPGASGRTDTQYF.

This chain uses TRBV6-1 with TRBJ2-7, with D uncertain. Germline CDR1 is MNHNS and CDR2 is SASEGT. This CDR3 has 12 residues. With 8 bases removed from V and 0 bases from J, the gap between germline ends came to 8 bases. The CDR3 DNA reads TGTGCCAGCGGGCACCTCTCCTACGAGCAGTACTTC. Protein product: CASGHLSYEQYF.

The chain uses TRBV4-1 and TRBJ2-1; maybe TRBD2 (5 bases). V lost 4 bases and J lost 3, with 7 bases in between. Germline assignment: CDR1 MGHRA and CDR2 YSYEKL. The length of the CDR3 is 13 residues. In nucleotides, the CDR3 is TGCGCCAGCAGCCCCCGGGACTACAATGAGCAGTTCTTC. Translating it yields CASSPRDYNEQFF.

The rearrangement uses TRBV7-3 and TRBJ1-6, with a possible D match to TRBD1 (6 bases). V lost 5 bases and J lost 6, with 14 bases in between. The CDR3 loop spans 15 amino acids. Germline CDR1 SGHTA, CDR2 FQGTGA. CDR3 in DNA: TGTGCCAGCAGCGTCTCCAGGGGCTTTAATTCACCCCTCCACTTT. Amino acids: CASSVSRGFNSPLHF.

The CDR3 DNA sequence: TGTGCCAGTAGTGAGGGGGGCCGGGGGGCAACTAATGAAAAACTGTTTTTT. Translated: CASSEGGRGATNEKLFF. The J gene is TRBJ1-4, the V gene TRBV19, with a tentative D call TRBD1 (6 bases). This CDR3 has 17 amino acids. Per germline, CDR1 LNHDA and CDR2 SQIVND (reference sequence). Trimming stripped 5 bases from V and 0 bases from J, with 16 bases between.

As to this clone: One end of the junction does not line up with germline, which may come from a read error. The chain combines TRBV11-2 with TRBJ2-5; maybe TRBD2 (6 bases). CDR1 is SGHAT, CDR2 FQNNGV, per germline. The CDR3 covers 13 residues. CDR3 region: CASSLDSGLIQHF. The CDR3 DNA sequence: TGTGCCAGCAGCTTAGATTCGGGACTCATCCAACACTTC. Looking up the rest from reference TRBV11-2 and TRBJ2-5 gives the full variable domain: EAGVAQSPRYKIIEKRQSVAFWCNPISGHATLYWYQQILGQGPKLLIQFQNNGVVDDSQLPKDRFSAERLKGVDSTLKIQPAKLEDSAVYLCASSLDSGLIQHFGPGTRLLVL.